These T cell receptor beta chains were read from a single sample in a study of control samples from healthy donors and cancer patients. Sequenced by immunoSEQ multiplex PCR; TCRdb stores in-frame clones only, minus some. The sample lists 150,000 to 200,000 clones, approximately 90% seen once, with about 1.4% in the top ten. The sample consisted of blood. These TCRs come from a young man in good health. Both conserved end residues are part of each CDR3.

j_call,cdr3_length,v_call,cdr3_aa
TRBJ2-5,14,TRBV5-4,CASSRFTGEETQYF
TRBJ1-5,17,TRBV7-2,CASSPRAGAGSNQPQHF
TRBJ1-2,15,TRBV19,CASSPRQGLVYGYTF
TRBJ2-3,15,TRBV6-5,CASSYRGPSTDTQYF
TRBJ1-1,15,TRBV28,CASSPPSGQMTEAFF
TRBJ1-4,14,TRBV24-1,CATIITGQNEKLFF
TRBJ1-1,20,TRBV6-2/TRBV6-3,CASSYSQHNSKRQRNTEAFF
TRBJ2-7,12,TRBV28,CASSPPMGAKDF
TRBJ2-5,15,TRBV5-1,CASSLVVGTKETQYF
TRBJ2-1,16,TRBV21-1,CATSEAGSCASNEQFF
TRBJ1-1,14,TRBV7-9,CASSSDRGRTEAFF
TRBJ2-2,17,TRBV7-6,CASSRGQGLRNTGELFF
TRBJ1-3,13,TRBV11-2,CASSPSPGNTIYF
TRBJ2-1,17,TRBV5-6,CASSLGPGYSSYNEQFF
TRBJ2-2,15,TRBV5-5,CASSSYKGNTGELFF
TRBJ2-1,12,TRBV6-5,CASSRSYNEQFF
TRBJ1-3,15,TRBV19,CASSYGTSSGNTIYF
TRBJ2-7,13,TRBV18,CASSRLATYEQYF